This passage covers 15 T cell receptor beta chains from one sample sequenced in a study of T cells in Graves' hyperthyroidism and ophthalmopathy. It was RNA transcripts that yielded the amplified TCR beta CDR3 regions. HTBI primers were used for first-round RT-PCR of the TCR CDR3. TCRdb analysed the multiplex PCR reads with MiXCR anew, one entry per CDR3 protein. The sample has over 500,000 distinct CDR3 sequences; 11% to 15% are singletons. The sequenced sample was blood. The receptors come from a woman between 40 and 50 years old with Graves' hyperthyroidism.

This clonotype was counted at least ten times. The chain uses TRBV5-1 and TRBJ2-7; a possible D gene is TRBD2 (6 bases). The CDR3 sequence is 15 residues long. The germline CDR1 and CDR2 sequences are SGHRS and YFSETQ. Trimming left V 0 bases short and J 7 bases short, with 17 bases between. The DNA for the CDR3 is TGCGCCAGCAGCTTGGTGTCGGGGTCCGGGAGTGAGCAGTACTTC. It specifies CASSLVSGSGSEQYF.

This clonotype was seen a few times. A much bigger clone sits one base away, suggesting this may be a read error. The chain recombines TRBV5-1 with TRBJ2-3; possible D gene TRBD2, 5 bases. The V gene lost 0 bases and the J gene lost 5 bases, with 22 bases spanning the gap. The CDR3 runs 18 residues. The germline gives CDR1 SGHRS, CDR2 YFSETQ. The CDR3 DNA reads as TGCGCCAGCAGCTTGGTTGTGGTAGCGACCAAGGTGATAGATACGCAGTATTTT. Its protein is CASSLVVVATKVIDTQYF.

This clonotype showed up just a few times. The CDR3 reads CASSVGSSGRFLDEQFF. Here the CDR3 DNA reads TGTGCCAGCAGCGTAGGGTCTAGCGGGAGGTTTTTGGATGAGCAGTTCTTC. The rearrangement uses TRBV9 and TRBJ2-1; 11 nucleotides line up with TRBD2. CDR1 is SGDLS, CDR2 YYNGEE, per germline. With 0 bases clipped from V and 8 bases from J, the junction kept 10 bases outside the gene matches. The CDR3 has 17 amino acids.

About this clonotype: Lacking the conserved final phenylalanine or tryptophan, this CDR3 likely reflects a read error. This chain links TRBV2 with TRBJ1-6; D unresolved. Germline-derived CDR1 and CDR2 are SNHLY and FYNNEI. The CDR3 is 13 residues long. V lost 7 bases, J lost 6 bases, and 10 bases lay in between. CDR3 amino acids: CASIRQLNSPLHL. In DNA form, the CDR3 reads TGTGCCAGCATCCGGCAGCTTAATTCACCCCTCCACCTT.

Many counts were recorded for this clonotype. The chain employs TRBV5-1 and TRBJ1-1; weak D call: TRBD1 (5 bases). Looked up from germline, CDR1 is SGHRS and CDR2 is YFSETQ. This CDR3 contains 14 residues. Here the CDR3 DNA reads TGCGGCCTGAACCTGGGGGAGGATGGCACTGAAGCTTTCTTT. Translation gives CGLNLGEDGTEAFF.

This clonotype has a handful of counts. A much larger clone is a single base away; this may be a read error. CDR3 coding DNA: TGTGCCAGCAGTGAGAGGGAGGGGCCCTACGAGCAGTACTTC. Its protein product is CASSEREGPYEQYF. The chain is built from TRBV6-1 and TRBJ2-7; 7 positions agree with TRBD2. CDR3 length: 14 residues. CDR1 is MNHNS, CDR2 SASEGT, per germline. V was pared by 3 bases and J by 2 bases, with 4 bases of the junction left unmatched.

In this sample, this clonotype turned up once. Possible read error: a much larger clone is one base away. This chain joins TRBV20-1 and TRBJ1-2, with D hard to call. Trimming left V 0 bases short and J 4 bases short, with 3 bases between. This CDR3 spans 11 amino acids. Germline lookup yields CDR1 DFQATT and CDR2 SNEGSKA (reference sequence). The CDR3 protein is CSARDPYGYTF. The DNA for the CDR3 is TGCAGTGCTAGAGACCCCTATGGCTACACCTTC.

This clonotype was detected ten times or more. This chain uses TRBV24-1 with TRBJ2-5, with TRBD1 as a possible D gene (7 bases). The germline gives CDR1 KGHDR, CDR2 SFDVKD. The CDR3 runs to 14 residues. V lost 3 bases, J lost 4 bases, and 11 bases lay in between. CDR3 sequence reads: CATSDPGGRETQYF. The CDR3 nucleotides read TGTGCCACCAGTGATCCAGGGGGGCGAGAGACCCAGTACTTC.

Of note for this clonotype: This clone may be a read error of a much larger clone one base away. The CDR3 sequence is CASTRDRGLSHEQYF. The CDR3 bases are TGTGCCAGCACCAGGGACAGGGGCCTCTCCCACGAGCAGTACTTC. The genes are TRBV28 and TRBJ2-7, with 10 bases aligning to TRBD1. The length of the CDR3 is 15 residues. Looked up from germline, CDR1 is MDHEN and CDR2 is SYDVKM.

This clonotype has more than one count but fewer than ten. V gene TRBV6-1 combines with J gene TRBJ1-2, with a possible D match to TRBD1 (6 bases). This CDR3 spans 13 amino acids. CDR1 is MNHNS and CDR2 is SASEGT in the germline V gene. V lost 8 bases to trimming and J lost 2 bases, with 12 bases between them. The CDR3 spells CASSNRANYGYTF. In DNA form, the CDR3 reads TGTGCCAGCTCCAACAGGGCCAACTATGGCTACACCTTC.

This clonotype appeared a few times. The genes are TRBV24-1 and TRBJ2-3, with D perhaps TRBD1 (6 bases). This CDR3 is 13 amino acids long. CDR1 and CDR2 (germline): KGHDR, SFDVKD. Between the trimmed V and J ends, which lost 8 bases and 2 bases, there was a span of 10 bases. This chain's CDR3 is CATKGDNTDTQYF. CDR3 nucleotides: TGTGCCACCAAGGGGGACAACACAGATACGCAGTATTTT.

In this sample, this clonotype turned up many times. The rearrangement joins TRBV27 to TRBJ1-1; perhaps TRBD1 as D (5 bases). V lost 4 bases and J lost 1, with 13 bases in between. Germline CDR1 reads MNHEY; CDR2 reads SMNVEV (reference sequence). The CDR3 extends over 15 amino acids. Here the CDR3 DNA reads TGTGCCAGCAGTTCTCCGGGACGGAGGAACACTGAAGCTTTCTTT. This codes for CASSSPGRRNTEAFF.

This clonotype has ten or more counts. This sequence joins TRBV11-3 and TRBJ1-1; D is undetermined. This CDR3 has 14 amino acids. V was shortened by 3 bases and J by 0 bases, with 8 bases between the two germline ends. Germline CDR1 and CDR2: SGHNT and YENEEA. CDR3 sequence reads: CASSLRTVNTEAFF. CDR3 sequence (DNA): TGTGCCAGCAGCTTGAGGACGGTGAACACTGAAGCTTTCTTT.

Points on this clonotype: A much larger clonotype is one base distant, so this may be a read error. In DNA form, the CDR3 reads TGTGCCAGCAGCCCCCCGGGACTCCCTTTGGATGAGCAGTACTTC. It codes for CASSPPGLPLDEQYF. The gene calls are TRBV6-1 and TRBJ2-7, with a possible D match to TRBD2 (6 bases). There are 15 residues in the CDR3. V lost 6 bases, J lost 7 bases, and 22 bases lay in between. Germline V CDR1 and CDR2: MNHNS, SASEGT.

Comment on this clonotype: This sequence may be a read error, since a much larger clone differs from it by one base. V usage is TRBV5-1 and J usage is TRBJ2-3; D is unclear. The CDR3 loop spans 14 amino acids. CDR1 and CDR2 from the germline V gene are SGHRS and YFSETQ. Between the trimmed V and J ends, which lost 7 bases and 3 bases, there was a span of 15 bases. The CDR3 DNA reads as TGCGCCAGCTCGAAGGGTGAGACGACAGATACGCAGTATTTT. Protein product: CASSKGETTDTQYF.